This TCR beta chain was identified in a study of blood T cell repertoires in COVID-19. Study summary: The United States, Italy and Spain were the sources of the acute and convalescent COVID-19 samples. From T cells, B-cell-depleted T cells, or PBMCs came the material, which was cDNA or gDNA.

In the authors' workflow: Scientists estimated how many nucleated cells there were by amplifying reference gene primers. Only in-frame clones appear in the TCRdb table, and some are missing; sequencing was by immunoSEQ multiplex PCR. V and J calls and clone size follow that table, whereas D and trimming were derived from the DNA. The sample lists under 250,000 clones; 70% to 90% were seen once. Germline trimming cut 3 bases from V and 0 bases from J; bases unmatched to any gene: 8. This CDR3 region has 17 residues. Germline loops: CDR1 LNHDA, CDR2 SQIVND (reference sequence). V usage is TRBV19 and J usage is TRBJ2-3; 8 bases are a match to TRBD2. The sample was peripheral blood. The sequence was obtained from a young man with active or convalescent COVID-19. CDR3 amino acids: CASSIPHSGASTDTQYF. CDR3 bases: TGTGCCAGTAGTATTCCCCATAGCGGGGCTAGCACAGATACGCAGTATTTT. Together with reference TRBV19 and TRBJ2-3, the CDR3 gives the full variable domain: DGGITQSPKYLFRKEGQNVTLSCEQNLNHDAMYWYRQDPGQGLRLIYYSQIVNDFQKGDIAEGYSVSREKKESFPLTVTSAQKNPTAFYLCASSIPHSGASTDTQYFGPGTRLTVL.